Following are 27 T cell receptor beta chains from one sample sequenced in a study of T-cell memory formation after mild COVID-19. TCRdb recomputed calls from the 5' RACE reads with MiXCR, one row per CDR3 protein. The table has about half a million distinct CDR3 sequences, around a sixth seen once. The sample consisted of PBMCs or a T cell subset sorted from them (not recorded which). These receptor sequences come from an adult woman who had mild COVID-19 (a few samples of this study predate the infection). Cell type and time point are not known.

Here the CDR3 DNA reads TGTGCCAGCAGTCCGCAGGGGGCTGTGCGTGGCTACACCTTC. Amino acid sequence: CASSPQGAVRGYTF. The V gene is TRBV12-3 or TRBV12-4, the J gene TRBJ1-2, with TRBD1 identical over 8 bases. Losses at the gene ends were 5 bases for V and 7 bases for J; bases not matched to a gene: 9. The CDR3 spans 14 residues.

The gene calls are TRBV29-1 and TRBJ2-5, with 9 nucleotides matching TRBD1. The CDR3 has 18 residues. Germline values: CDR1 SQVTM, CDR2 ANQGSEA. Trimming at V came to 3 bases and at J to 3 bases, leaving 17 bases not matched to a gene. This CDR3 reads CSVELGEPGQGTKETQYF. DNA of the CDR3: TGCAGCGTTGAGCTGGGTGAACCGGGACAGGGAACGAAAGAGACCCAGTACTTC.

This clonotype came up many times. This chain connects TRBV3-1 to TRBJ1-1; D is unresolved. Deletions cut 1 base from V and 1 base from J, with 4 bases between. CDR1 LGHDT and CDR2 YNNKEL come from the germline V gene (reference sequence). The length of the CDR3 is 13 residues. CDR3: CASSQGPNTEAFF. CDR3 bases: TGTGCCAGCAGCCAAGGACCGAACACTGAAGCTTTCTTT. The complete variable domain, with remaining parts taken from reference TRBV3-1 and TRBJ1-1, reads DTAVSQTPKYLVTQMGNDKSIKCEQNLGHDTMYWYKQDSKKFLKIMFSYNNKELIINETVPNRFSPKSPDKAHLNLHINSLELGDSAVYFCASSQGPNTEAFFGQGTRLTVV.

This clonotype showed up just a few times. V usage is TRBV9 and J usage is TRBJ2-7, with TRBD1 matching over 9 bases. V was pared by 3 bases and J by 7 bases, with 8 bases of the junction left unmatched. The CDR3 length is 14 residues. CDR1 is SGDLS and CDR2 is YYNGEE in the germline V gene. DNA for the CDR3: TGTGCCAGCAGCGATCGACAGGGGGGTAAGGAGCAGTACTTC. This encodes CASSDRQGGKEQYF.

This clonotype occurred many times. The rearrangement links TRBV5-1 to TRBJ2-1, with 7 bases matching TRBD1. CDR3 size: 13 residues. In germline, CDR1 is SGHRS, CDR2 YFSETQ. V dropped 2 bases and J dropped 5; count of bases not matched to a gene: 1. The CDR3 sequence is CASSFDRDNEQFF. The DNA for the CDR3 is TGCGCCAGCAGCTTCGACAGGGACAATGAGCAGTTCTTC.

This clonotype was counted at least ten times. For the CDR3, the DNA is TGTGCCAGCAGAAGGGACAACTATAATTCACCCCTCCACTTT. Amino acid sequence: CASRRDNYNSPLHF. The V and J genes are TRBV2 and TRBJ1-6, with D possibly matching TRBD1 (6 bases). This CDR3 spans 14 amino acids. Trimming took off 6 bases at V and 3 bases at J, with 9 bases between the two ends. The V gene's germline CDR1 is SNHLY and CDR2 FYNNEI.

The chain links TRBV9 to TRBJ1-1; TRBD1 might be the D (6 bases). The germline gives CDR1 SGDLS, CDR2 YYNGEE. V dropped 4 bases and J dropped 4 bases, with 17 bases sitting between them. The CDR3 contains 15 residues. CDR3 nucleotide sequence: TGTGCCAGCAGCACCCAGGGAAAGGGGGTCACTGAAGCTTTCTTT. This codes for CASSTQGKGVTEAFF.

This clonotype occurred many times. The V call is TRBV4-2, the J call TRBJ2-7; no clear D. Germline CDR1 is LGHNA and CDR2 is YNFKEQ. The V gene lost 0 bases and the J gene lost 2 bases, with 8 bases spanning the gap. There are 14 residues in the CDR3. The CDR3, as DNA: TGTGCCAGCAGCCAAGATATGATGGCCTACGAGCAGTACTTC. Amino acids: CASSQDMMAYEQYF.

This chain joins TRBV7-8 and TRBJ2-1, with D perhaps matching TRBD1 (6 bases). The V gene lost 8 bases and the J gene lost 5 bases, with 16 bases spanning the gap. The CDR3 length is 14 residues. Germline lookup yields CDR1 SGHVS and CDR2 FQNEAQ. The CDR3 sequence is CASCAGGRHNEQFF. The CDR3 DNA is TGTGCCAGCTGTGCTGGGGGCCGGCACAATGAGCAGTTCTTC.

This clonotype was observed a handful of times. The chain combines TRBV12-3 or TRBV12-4 with TRBJ2-1, with D hard to call. The V and J ends lost 1 base and 5 bases respectively, with 9 bases between them. This CDR3 contains 14 residues. In DNA form, the CDR3 reads TGTGCCAGCAGTTTAGGGCAGACTCACAATGAGCAGTTCTTC. This sequence encodes CASSLGQTHNEQFF.

J is TRBJ2-3 and V is TRBV10-3; D not certain. The CDR3 is 13 amino acids. The germline V gene encodes CDR1 ENHRY and CDR2 SYGVKD. V was shortened by 8 bases and J by 2 bases, with 11 bases between the two germline ends. The CDR3 is CAIGGPNTDTQYF. CDR3 DNA sequence: TGTGCCATCGGCGGCCCTAACACAGATACGCAGTATTTT.

The chain uses TRBV7-2 and TRBJ1-1; D is undetermined. V gave up 5 bases and J gave up 4 bases, with 17 bases separating them. The CDR3 covers 15 residues. Germline CDR1 is SGHTA and CDR2 is FQGNSA. The CDR3 DNA reads as TGTGCCAGCAGCCAAGTCAGAGGGTTCGGCACTGAAGCTTTCTTT. Protein sequence: CASSQVRGFGTEAFF.

This chain links TRBV5-1 with TRBJ2-7; D is possibly TRBD1 (6 bases). The CDR3 is 13 residues long. V lost 0 bases to trimming and J lost 4 bases, with 8 bases between them. CDR1 is SGHRS and CDR2 is YFSETQ in the germline V gene. The CDR3 bases are TGCGCCAGCAGCTTGGCAGGGGAATACGAGCAGTACTTC. Amino acid sequence: CASSLAGEYEQYF.

V is TRBV19 and J is TRBJ2-7; the D gene is possibly TRBD2 (6 bases). V shed 11 bases and J shed 10 bases, with 18 bases lying between them. The V gene's germline CDR1 is LNHDA and CDR2 SQIVND (reference sequence). This CDR3 has 11 residues. In nucleotides, the CDR3 is TGTGCCGTGCAGGCGGGGATGGGTCAGTACTTC. Residues: CAVQAGMGQYF.

The sample holds many counts of this clonotype. The genes are TRBV9 and TRBJ2-6, with 13 bases that match TRBD2. There are 19 residues in the CDR3. Germline V CDR1 and CDR2: SGDLS, YYNGEE. V gave up 4 bases and J gave up 1 base; unmatched junction bases: 8. In DNA, the CDR3 is TGTGCCAGCAGCCTAAAGACTAGCGGGGGGCCTTCTGGGGCCAACGTCCTGACTTTC. As protein: CASSLKTSGGPSGANVLTF.

The chain couples TRBV15 to TRBJ1-1; D is perhaps TRBD1 (6 bases). This CDR3 comprises 15 residues. Trimming removed 1 base from V and 0 bases from J, with 9 bases in between. The germline gives CDR1 LNHNV, CDR2 YYDKDF (reference sequence). DNA for the CDR3: TGTGCCACCAGCAGAGGACAGGCTATGAACACTGAAGCTTTCTTT. Protein sequence: CATSRGQAMNTEAFF.

The rearrangement joins TRBV12-3 or TRBV12-4 to TRBJ1-5; D perhaps matches TRBD1 (5 bases). V gave up 1 base and J gave up 7 bases, with 11 bases separating them. There are 14 residues in the CDR3. The chain's CDR3 is CASSLVTGAQPQHF. The CDR3 DNA is TGTGCCAGCAGTTTAGTTACTGGGGCCCAGCCCCAGCATTTT.

The genes are TRBV18 and TRBJ1-6; TRBD1 might be the D (5 bases). V gave up 0 bases and J gave up 6 bases, with 15 bases separating them. The germline CDR1 and CDR2 sequences are KGHSH and LQKENI. The CDR3 sequence is 17 residues long. CDR3: CASSPPVSGTVNSPLHF. The CDR3 nucleotides are TGTGCCAGCTCACCACCGGTCTCGGGGACCGTTAATTCACCCCTCCACTTT.

CDR3 nucleotides: TGTGCCAGCAGCCGCCCTCGACTAGACCTAACCTACGAGCAGTACTTC. It specifies CASSRPRLDLTYEQYF. V gene TRBV6-2 or TRBV6-3 combines with J gene TRBJ2-7; possible D gene TRBD2, 6 bases. Trimming shortened V by 6 bases and J by 2 bases, and 20 bases separated the two germline ends. Germline V gene data show CDR1 as MNHEY and CDR2 as SVGEGT. This CDR3 is 16 amino acids long.

This chain links TRBV30 with TRBJ2-3; 10 bases line up with TRBD1. J lost 3 bases, V lost 6 bases, and 18 bases had no gene match. This CDR3 spans 18 amino acids. CDR1 GTSNPN and CDR2 SVGIG come from the germline V gene (reference sequence). The DNA of the CDR3 is TGTGCCTGTCTCCCCTCGGGGTTCGGGACAGGGGTAACAGATACGCAGTATTTT. This gives the protein CACLPSGFGTGVTDTQYF. The whole variable domain, remainder taken from reference TRBV30 and TRBJ2-3, is SQTIHQWPATLVQPVGSPLSLECTVEGTSNPNLYWYRQAAGRGLQLLFYSVGIGQISSEVPQNLSASRPQDRQFILSSKKLLLSDSGFYLCACLPSGFGTGVTDTQYFGPGTRLTVL.

This chain joins TRBV25-1 and TRBJ1-2; TRBD1 matches 7 bases. The CDR3 has 11 amino acids. Germline V lookup: CDR1 MGHDK, CDR2 SYGVNS. V was clipped by 10 bases and J by 6 bases; unmatched bases: 5. CDR3 in amino acids: CATRTGDGYTF. The CDR3 nucleotides are TGTGCCACCCGAACAGGGGATGGCTACACCTTC.

This clonotype was observed a handful of times. This chain links TRBV20-1 with TRBJ1-5, with D tentatively TRBD1 (5 bases). CDR1 and CDR2 (germline): DFQATT, SNEGSKA (reference sequence). V lost 0 bases, J lost 6 bases, and 15 bases lay in between. The CDR3 is 15 amino acids. This CDR3 is CSARDTSGMGQPQHF. In DNA, the CDR3 is TGCAGTGCTAGAGATACATCAGGGATGGGTCAGCCCCAGCATTTT.

This clonotype has more than one count but fewer than ten. The chain employs TRBV24-1 and TRBJ2-6; TRBD2 might be the D (5 bases). V was shortened by 5 bases and J by 2 bases, with 9 bases between the two germline ends. Germline V gives CDR1 KGHDR, CDR2 SFDVKD. CDR3 length equals 15 residues. CDR3 region: CATSGASTGANVLTF. The CDR3 region has the DNA TGTGCCACCAGTGGGGCTAGCACTGGGGCCAACGTCCTGACTTTC.

This clonotype was found a few times. The rearrangement joins TRBV24-1 to TRBJ2-1; D may be TRBD1 (6 bases). CDR1 and CDR2 from the germline V gene are KGHDR and SFDVKD. The CDR3 has 12 amino acids. Trimming took off 7 bases at V and 9 bases at J, with 12 bases between the two ends. The CDR3 sequence: CATSSGTPEQFF. The CDR3 region has the DNA TGTGCCACCAGCTCCGGGACACCTGAGCAGTTCTTC.

The CDR3 loop is CASSYHAGRGRNNSPLHF. The CDR3 DNA follows: TGTGCCAGCAGTTATCACGCCGGCCGGGGTCGGAATAATTCACCCCTCCACTTT. The chain has TRBV6-2 or TRBV6-3 and TRBJ1-6; D unclear. The CDR3 consists of 18 residues. Germline CDR1 reads MNHEY; CDR2 reads SVGEGT. V was trimmed by 3 bases and J by 5 bases, leaving 20 bases between them.

This clonotype was observed a handful of times. This chain links TRBV9 with TRBJ2-7; 10 bases line up with TRBD2. Germline V gene sequence: CDR1 SGDLS, CDR2 YYNGEE. The junction had 3 bases not matched to a gene; V was cut back by 2 bases and J by 1 base. The CDR3 spans 15 residues. DNA of the CDR3: TGTGCCAGCAGCGTCGGGACTAGCGTATCCTACGAGCAGTACTTC. Its protein product is CASSVGTSVSYEQYF. Supplemented by reference TRBV9 and TRBJ2-7, the full variable domain reads DSGVTQTPKHLITATGQRVTLRCSPRSGDLSVYWYQQSLDQGLQFLIQYYNGEERAKGNILERFSAQQFPDLHSELNLSSLELGDSALYFCASSVGTSVSYEQYFGPGTRLTVT.

This clonotype has a handful of counts. The chain combines TRBV7-9 with TRBJ2-1; D gene uncertain. V lost 3 bases and J lost 8, with 17 bases in between. CDR1 and CDR2 (germline): SEHNR, FQNEAQ (reference sequence). The CDR3 is 15 residues long. The CDR3 sequence: CASSLASGLFDEQFF. The CDR3 DNA is TGTGCCAGCAGCTTGGCCTCTGGGTTGTTTGATGAGCAGTTCTTC.